This TCR beta chain was profiled in a study of monozygotic twins with inflammatory bowel disease. The study's findings and limits: Reduced clonotype sharing with other individuals was observed in IBD patients relative to healthy twins, especially with disease activity.

Germline V CDR1 and CDR2: SGHNT, YENEEA. The length of the CDR3 is 13 residues. TCRdb reprocessed the 5' RACE reads and keeps a single row for each CDR3 protein, giving no DNA. The table counts fewer than 200,000 distinct CDR3 sequences; over 2.5% lies in the top ten. About this clonotype itself: Its antigen is not identified.

The source is a human donor with ulcerative colitis or Crohn's disease, or a healthy co-twin of an affected twin (not recorded which). Input material: blood. The rearrangement links TRBV11-3 to TRBJ2-1; the TCRdb D gene call, TRBD2, has no DNA to confirm it. The chain's CDR3 is CASSLEGGHEQFF.